This T cell receptor beta chain was sequenced in a study of identical twins. The germline gives CDR1 KGHDR, CDR2 SFDVKD. V was clipped by 5 bases and J by 1 base; unmatched bases: 4. The CDR3 is made up of 16 amino acids. This clonotype came up a few times. Each CDR3 protein is one row after TCRdb ran MiXCR on the 5' RACE reads. The sample carries some 200,000 distinct CDR3 sequences, under 10% recorded once. In every case, the donor was a healthy Caucasian. The same sample was also used in a study of yellow fever vaccine responses in identical twins.

The source is a woman under 30 in good health. The chain recombines TRBV24-1 with TRBJ2-3, with 11 bases fitting TRBD2. Sequencing was done on a sample of memory (CD45RO+) T cells sorted from blood. The CDR3 DNA is TGTGCCACCAGTGGTCAACTAGCGGGGGGCACAGATACGCAGTATTTT. Encoded protein: CATSGQLAGGTDTQYF.